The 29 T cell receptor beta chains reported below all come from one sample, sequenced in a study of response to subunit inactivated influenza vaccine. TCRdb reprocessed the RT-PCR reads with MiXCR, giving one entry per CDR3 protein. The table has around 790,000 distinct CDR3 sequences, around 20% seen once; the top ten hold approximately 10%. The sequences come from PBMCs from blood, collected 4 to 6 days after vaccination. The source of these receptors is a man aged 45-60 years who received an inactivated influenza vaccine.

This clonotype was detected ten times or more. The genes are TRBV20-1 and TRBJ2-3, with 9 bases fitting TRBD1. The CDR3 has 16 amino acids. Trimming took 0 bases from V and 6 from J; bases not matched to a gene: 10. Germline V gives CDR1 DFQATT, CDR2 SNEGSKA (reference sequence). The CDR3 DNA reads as TGCAGTGCTAGAGATCTACGGAAACAGGGGGCCGATACGCAGTATTTT. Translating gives CSARDLRKQGADTQYF.

The CDR3 spells CSARVGGSDTEAFF. The CDR3 region has the DNA TGCAGTGCTAGAGTAGGGGGATCGGACACTGAAGCTTTCTTT. The gene calls are TRBV20-1 and TRBJ1-1; D is possibly TRBD1 (6 bases). Germline V lookup: CDR1 DFQATT, CDR2 SNEGSKA (reference sequence). CDR3 length: 14 amino acids. Trimming shortened V by 1 base and J by 3 bases, and 12 bases separated the two germline ends.

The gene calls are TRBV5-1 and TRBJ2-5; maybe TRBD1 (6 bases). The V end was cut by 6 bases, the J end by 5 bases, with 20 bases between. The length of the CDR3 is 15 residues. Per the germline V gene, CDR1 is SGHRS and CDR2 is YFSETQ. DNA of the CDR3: TGCGCCAGCATGAAAGGGGGACACAAAGGGGAGACCCAGTACTTC. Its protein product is CASMKGGHKGETQYF.

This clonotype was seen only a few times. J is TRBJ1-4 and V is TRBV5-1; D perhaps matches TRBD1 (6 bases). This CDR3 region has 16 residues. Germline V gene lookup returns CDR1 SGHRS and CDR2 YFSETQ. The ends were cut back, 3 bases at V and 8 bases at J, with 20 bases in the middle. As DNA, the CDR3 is TGCGCCAGCAGCTCCGCAACCGTTCTCGGGGGCGAAAAACTGTTTTTT. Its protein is CASSSATVLGGEKLFF.

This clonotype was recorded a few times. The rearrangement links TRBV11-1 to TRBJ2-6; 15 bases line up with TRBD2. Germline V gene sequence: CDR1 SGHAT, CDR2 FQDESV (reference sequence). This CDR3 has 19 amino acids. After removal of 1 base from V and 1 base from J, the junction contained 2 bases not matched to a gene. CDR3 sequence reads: CASSLGGLAGGSGANVLTF. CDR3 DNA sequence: TGTGCCAGCAGCTTAGGTGGACTAGCGGGGGGGTCTGGGGCCAACGTCCTGACTTTC.

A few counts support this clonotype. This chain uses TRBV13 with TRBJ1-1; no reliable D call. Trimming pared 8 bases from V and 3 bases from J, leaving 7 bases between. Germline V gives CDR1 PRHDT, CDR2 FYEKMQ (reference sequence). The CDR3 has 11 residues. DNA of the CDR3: TGTGCCAGCCGAATCTACACTGAAGCTTTCTTT. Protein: CASRIYTEAFF.

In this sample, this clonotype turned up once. CDR3 in DNA: TGTGCCACCAGTGATCGAACACGGGGCGCAGAGACCCAGTACTTC. This translates into CATSDRTRGAETQYF. V gene TRBV24-1 combines with J gene TRBJ2-5; possibly TRBD1 or TRBD2 for D (5 bases each). The germline V gene has CDR1 KGHDR and CDR2 SFDVKD. V was trimmed by 3 bases and J by 4 bases, leaving 14 bases between them. The CDR3 totals 15 residues.

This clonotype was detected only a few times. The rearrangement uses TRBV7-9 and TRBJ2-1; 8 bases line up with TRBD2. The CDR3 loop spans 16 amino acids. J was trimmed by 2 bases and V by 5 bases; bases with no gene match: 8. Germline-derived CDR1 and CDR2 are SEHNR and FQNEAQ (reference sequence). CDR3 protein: CASSPGGGIAYNEQFF. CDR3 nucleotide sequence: TGTGCCAGCAGCCCGGGGGGGGGAATCGCCTACAATGAGCAGTTCTTC. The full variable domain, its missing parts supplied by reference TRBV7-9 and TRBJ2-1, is DTGVSQNPRHKITKRGQNVTFRCDPISEHNRLYWYRQTLGQGPEFLTYFQNEAQLEKSRLLSDRFSAERPKGSFSTLEIQRTEQGDSAMYLCASSPGGGIAYNEQFFGPGTRLTVL.

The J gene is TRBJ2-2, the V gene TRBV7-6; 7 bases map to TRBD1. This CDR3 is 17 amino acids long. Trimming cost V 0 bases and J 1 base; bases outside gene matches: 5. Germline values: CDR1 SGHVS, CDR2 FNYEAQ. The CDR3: CASSLARGGRNTGELFF. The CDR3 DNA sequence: TGTGCCAGCAGCTTAGCGAGAGGGGGCCGGAACACCGGGGAGCTGTTTTTT.

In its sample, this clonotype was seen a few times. The chain's CDR3 is CASSLALSRSYNEQFF. CDR3 nucleotides: TGTGCCAGCAGCTTAGCCCTAAGCAGGTCCTACAATGAGCAGTTCTTC. V is TRBV7-8 and J is TRBJ2-1; D gene unclear. Germline V gene data show CDR1 as SGHVS and CDR2 as FQNEAQ. Trimming left V 0 bases short and J 1 base short, with 10 bases between. The CDR3 spans 16 residues.

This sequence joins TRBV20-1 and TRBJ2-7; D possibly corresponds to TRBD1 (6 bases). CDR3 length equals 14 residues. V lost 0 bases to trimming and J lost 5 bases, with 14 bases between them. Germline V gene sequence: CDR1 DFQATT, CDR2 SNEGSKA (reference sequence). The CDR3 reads CSARDGAGDDEQYF. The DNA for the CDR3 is TGCAGTGCTAGAGATGGGGCAGGGGACGACGAGCAGTACTTC.

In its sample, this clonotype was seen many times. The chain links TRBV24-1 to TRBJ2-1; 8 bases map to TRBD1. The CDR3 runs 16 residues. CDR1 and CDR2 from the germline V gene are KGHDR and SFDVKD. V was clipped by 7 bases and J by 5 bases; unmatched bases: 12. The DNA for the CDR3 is TGTGCCACCAGCTCAATCCGGGACAGGTCCGACAATGAGCAGTTCTTC. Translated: CATSSIRDRSDNEQFF.

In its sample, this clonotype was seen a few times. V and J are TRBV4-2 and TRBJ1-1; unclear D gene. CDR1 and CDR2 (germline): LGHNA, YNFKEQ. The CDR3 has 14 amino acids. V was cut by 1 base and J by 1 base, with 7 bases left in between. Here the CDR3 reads CASSQATGNTEAFF. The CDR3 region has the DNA TGTGCCAGCAGCCAAGCGACGGGGAACACTGAAGCTTTCTTT.

The CDR3 spells CASSLRLPREQYF. DNA of the CDR3: TGTGCCAGCAGTTTAAGGCTCCCCAGGGAGCAGTACTTC. The rearrangement joins TRBV28 to TRBJ2-7; D is unresolved. From germline, CDR1 is MDHEN and CDR2 SYDVKM. V was trimmed by 2 bases and J by 7 bases, leaving 12 bases between them. The CDR3 covers 13 residues. The variable domain in full, completed from reference TRBV28 and TRBJ2-7, reads DVKVTQSSRYLVKRTGEKVFLECVQDMDHENMFWYRQDPGLGLRLIYFSYDVKMKEKGDIPEGYSVSREKKERFSLILESASTNQTSMYLCASSLRLPREQYFGPGTRLTVT.

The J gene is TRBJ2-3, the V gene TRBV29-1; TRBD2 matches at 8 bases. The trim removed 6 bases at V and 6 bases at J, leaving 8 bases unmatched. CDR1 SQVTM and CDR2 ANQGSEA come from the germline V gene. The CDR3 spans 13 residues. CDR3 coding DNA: TGCAGCGTGTCCGGGACTAGGGAGGATACGCAGTATTTT. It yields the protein CSVSGTREDTQYF.

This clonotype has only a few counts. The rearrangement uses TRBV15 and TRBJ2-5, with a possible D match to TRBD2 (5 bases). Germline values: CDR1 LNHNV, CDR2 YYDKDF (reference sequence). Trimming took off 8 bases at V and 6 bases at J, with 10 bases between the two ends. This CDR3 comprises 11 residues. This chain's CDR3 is CATGREKTQYF. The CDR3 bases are TGTGCCACCGGAAGGGAGAAGACCCAGTACTTC.

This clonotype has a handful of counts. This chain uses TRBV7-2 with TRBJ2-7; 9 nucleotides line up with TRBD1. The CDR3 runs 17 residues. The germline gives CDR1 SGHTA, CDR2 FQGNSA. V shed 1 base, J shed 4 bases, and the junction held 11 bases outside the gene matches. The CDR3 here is CASSLGGQGIWGYEQYF. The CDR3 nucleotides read TGTGCCAGCAGCTTAGGGGGACAGGGTATCTGGGGATACGAGCAGTACTTC.

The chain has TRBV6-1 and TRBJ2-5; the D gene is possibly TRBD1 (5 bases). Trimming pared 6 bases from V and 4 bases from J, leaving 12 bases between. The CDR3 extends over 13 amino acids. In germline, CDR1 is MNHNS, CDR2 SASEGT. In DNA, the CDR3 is TGTGCCAGCAGGCAGTCAGGGTCAGAGACCCAGTACTTC. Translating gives CASRQSGSETQYF.

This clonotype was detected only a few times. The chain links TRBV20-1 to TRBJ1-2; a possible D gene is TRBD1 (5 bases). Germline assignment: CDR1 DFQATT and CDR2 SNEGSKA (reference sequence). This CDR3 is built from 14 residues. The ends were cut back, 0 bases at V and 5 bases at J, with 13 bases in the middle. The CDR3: CSARDGGGRYGYTF. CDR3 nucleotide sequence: TGCAGTGCTAGAGATGGGGGGGGAAGGTATGGCTACACCTTC.

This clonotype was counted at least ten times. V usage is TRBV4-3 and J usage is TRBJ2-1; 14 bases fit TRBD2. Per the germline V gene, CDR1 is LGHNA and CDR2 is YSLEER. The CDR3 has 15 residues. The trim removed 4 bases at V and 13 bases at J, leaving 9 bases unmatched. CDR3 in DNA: TGCGCCAGCAGCCGAGATCGACTAGCGGGGGGGCTTCAGTTCTTC. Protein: CASSRDRLAGGLQFF.

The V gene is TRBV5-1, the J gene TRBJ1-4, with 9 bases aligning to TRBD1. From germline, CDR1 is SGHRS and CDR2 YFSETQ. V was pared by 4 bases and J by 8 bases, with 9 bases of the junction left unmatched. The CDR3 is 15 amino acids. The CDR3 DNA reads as TGCGCCAGCAGCCTGCAACAGGGGGCGAGGGAAAAACTGTTTTTT. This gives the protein CASSLQQGAREKLFF.

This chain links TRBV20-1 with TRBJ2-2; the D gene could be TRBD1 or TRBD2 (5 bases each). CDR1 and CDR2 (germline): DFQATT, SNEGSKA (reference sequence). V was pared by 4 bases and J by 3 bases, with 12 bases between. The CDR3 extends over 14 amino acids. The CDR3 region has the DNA TGCAGTGCTAACCCGGGACCAGACACCGGGGAGCTGTTTTTT. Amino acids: CSANPGPDTGELFF.

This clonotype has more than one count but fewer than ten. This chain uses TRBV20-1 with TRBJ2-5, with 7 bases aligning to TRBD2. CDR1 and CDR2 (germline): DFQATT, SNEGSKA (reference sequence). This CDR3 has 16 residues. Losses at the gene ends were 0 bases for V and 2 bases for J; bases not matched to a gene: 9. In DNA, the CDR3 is TGCAGTGCTAGAGATAGCCAGGGAGGGCGGCAAGAGACCCAGTACTTC. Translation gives CSARDSQGGRQETQYF.

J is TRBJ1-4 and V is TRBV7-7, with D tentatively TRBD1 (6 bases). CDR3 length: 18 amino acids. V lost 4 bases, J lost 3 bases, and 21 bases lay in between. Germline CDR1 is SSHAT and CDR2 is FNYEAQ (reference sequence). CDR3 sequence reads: CASSSARGLQRSNEKLFF. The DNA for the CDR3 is TGTGCCAGCAGCTCCGCCAGGGGCCTGCAGAGATCTAATGAAAAACTGTTTTTT.

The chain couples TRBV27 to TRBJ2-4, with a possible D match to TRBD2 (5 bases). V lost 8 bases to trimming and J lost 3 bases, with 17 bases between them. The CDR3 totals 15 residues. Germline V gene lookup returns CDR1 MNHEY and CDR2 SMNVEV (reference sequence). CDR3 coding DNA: TGTGCCAGCCAATCCAGTGTCCGGGGCAAAAACATTCAGTACTTC. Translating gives CASQSSVRGKNIQYF.

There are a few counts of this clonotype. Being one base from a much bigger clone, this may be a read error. Written as DNA, the CDR3 is TGTGCCAGCAGTTACACCCCCAATGAGCAGTTCTTC. Its translation: CASSYTPNEQFF. The chain carries TRBV6-5 and TRBJ2-1; D is uncertain. The germline V and J ends were trimmed by 2 bases and 6 bases, with 5 bases remaining between them. The CDR3 has 12 amino acids. Germline values: CDR1 MNHEY, CDR2 SVGAGI.

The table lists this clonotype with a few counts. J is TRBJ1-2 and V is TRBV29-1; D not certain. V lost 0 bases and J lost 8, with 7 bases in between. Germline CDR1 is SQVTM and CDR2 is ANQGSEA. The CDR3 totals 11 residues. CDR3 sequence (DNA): TGCAGCGTTGAAGACCCCTCAGGCTACACCTTC. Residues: CSVEDPSGYTF.

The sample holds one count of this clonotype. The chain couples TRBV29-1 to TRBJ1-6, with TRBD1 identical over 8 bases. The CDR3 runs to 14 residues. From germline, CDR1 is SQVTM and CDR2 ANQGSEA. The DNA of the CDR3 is TGCACCGTGAGGACAGGGACGGTTAATTCACCCCTCCACTTT. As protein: CTVRTGTVNSPLHF. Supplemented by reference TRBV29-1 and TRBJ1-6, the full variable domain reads SAVISQKPSRDICQRGTSLTIQCQVDSQVTMMFWYRQQPGQSLTLIATANQGSEATYESGFVIDKFPISRPNLTFSTLTVSNMSPEDSSIYLCTVRTGTVNSPLHFGNGTRLTVT.

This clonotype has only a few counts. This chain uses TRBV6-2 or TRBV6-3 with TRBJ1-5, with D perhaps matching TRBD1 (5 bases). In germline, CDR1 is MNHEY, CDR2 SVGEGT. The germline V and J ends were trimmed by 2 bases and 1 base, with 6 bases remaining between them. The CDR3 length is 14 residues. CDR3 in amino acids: CASSYGASNQPQHF. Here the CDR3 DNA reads TGTGCCAGCAGTTACGGGGCCAGCAATCAGCCCCAGCATTTT.